This T cell receptor beta chain was recorded in a study of response to subunit inactivated influenza vaccine. Germline CDR1 SGHAT, CDR2 FQNNGV. The CDR3 has 14 amino acids. Trimming cost V 5 bases and J 1 base, with 11 bases left between them. TCRdb re-called the RT-PCR reads with MiXCR, one entry per CDR3 protein. The data contain hundreds of thousands of distinct CDR3 sequences, about 8% of them seen just once; the ten biggest clones take up under 15%. The rearrangement links TRBV11-2 to TRBJ2-5; unclear D gene. This receptor was taken from a man aged 50 to 69 who received an inactivated influenza vaccine. Specimen: PBMCs from blood, collected 23 to 25 months after vaccination. CDR3 protein: CASSREPGQETQYF. The CDR3 bases are TGTGCCAGCAGCCGAGAGCCAGGCCAAGAGACCCAGTACTTC.